These 30 T cell receptor beta chains came from one sample sequenced in a study of T cells expressing NK-cell markers. TCRdb re-analyzed the 5' RACE reads; it lists each CDR3 protein once, without DNA. This sample's table reports about 150,000 distinct CDR3 sequences. The sequenced material came from blood T cells: a sorted CD56 or NKG2C T cell subset, CD4+ or CD8+ T cells, or bulk PBMC T cells (not recorded which). These receptor sequences come from a woman in her forties or fifties in good health.

V is TRBV29-1 and J is TRBJ1-1; TCRdb lists TRBD1, though no DNA is available to test this call. Germline-derived CDR1 and CDR2 are SQVTM and ANQGSEA. The CDR3 totals 16 residues. The CDR3 reads CSVEDLDPGANTEAFF. Supplemented by reference TRBV29-1 and TRBJ1-1, the full variable domain reads SAVISQKPSRDICQRGTSLTIQCQVDSQVTMMFWYRQQPGQSLTLIATANQGSEATYESGFVIDKFPISRPNLTFSTLTVSNMSPEDSSIYLCSVEDLDPGANTEAFFGQGTRLTVV.

The genes are TRBV2 and TRBJ1-1. The length of the CDR3 is 13 residues. The V gene's germline CDR1 is SNHLY and CDR2 FYNNEI. CDR3 in amino acids: CASSVYVGTEAFF.

V gene TRBV20-1 combines with J gene TRBJ2-1. This CDR3 is 15 amino acids long. Germline V gene lookup returns CDR1 DFQATT and CDR2 SNEGSKA (reference sequence). This CDR3 reads CSARDLATSGYEQFF.

The chain recombines TRBV2 with TRBJ1-5. Germline V lookup: CDR1 SNHLY, CDR2 FYNNEI. This CDR3 spans 15 amino acids. The CDR3 reads CASSEAAASNQPQHF.

V and J are TRBV5-1 and TRBJ1-4; the D call of TRBD1 rests on TCRdb alone, since no DNA is present to check it. Looked up from germline, CDR1 is SGHRS and CDR2 is YFSETQ. The CDR3 contains 14 residues. CDR3 protein: CASSLDGGGEKLFF.

This rearrangement joins TRBV5-1 to TRBJ2-1; the D call of TRBD2 rests on TCRdb alone, since no DNA is present to check it. Germline assignment: CDR1 SGHRS and CDR2 YFSETQ. CDR3 length: 15 residues. The CDR3 reads CASSLVPRGAHEQFF. Based on the CDR3 plus reference TRBV5-1 and TRBJ2-1, the full variable domain is KAGVTQTPRYLIKTRGQQVTLSCSPISGHRSVSWYQQTPGQGLQFLFEYFSETQRNKGNFPGRFSGRQFSNSRSEMNVSTLELGDSALYLCASSLVPRGAHEQFFGPGTRLTVL.

The chain employs TRBV3-1 and TRBJ1-1. The CDR3 length is 14 residues. Germline values: CDR1 LGHDT, CDR2 YNNKEL (reference sequence). CDR3 residues: CASRRRLADTEAFF.

The CDR3 sequence: CASSWGPTVNTEAFF. The J gene is TRBJ1-1, the V gene TRBV5-1. Germline assignment: CDR1 SGHRS and CDR2 YFSETQ. The CDR3 loop spans 15 amino acids.

The chain's CDR3 is CASSYGASEYEQYF. The chain uses TRBV12-3 or TRBV12-4 and TRBJ2-7. CDR3 length: 14 residues.

V gene TRBV9 combines with J gene TRBJ2-1. The germline V gene has CDR1 SGDLS and CDR2 YYNGEE. The CDR3 has 14 residues. CDR3 amino acids: CASSVGGSYNEQFF.

This CDR3 is CSVPTSGMYQETQYF. This sequence joins TRBV20-1 and TRBJ2-5; TCRdb's D gene call, TRBD2, goes unchecked for lack of DNA. Germline CDR1 and CDR2: DFQATT and SNEGSKA (reference sequence). The CDR3 totals 15 residues.

The chain is built from TRBV4-2 and TRBJ2-2; TCRdb gives TRBD1 as the D gene, but with no DNA this cannot be confirmed. CDR1 is LGHNA and CDR2 is YNFKEQ in the germline V gene. This CDR3 is built from 15 residues. The CDR3 is CASSQETGSTGELFF.

The genes are TRBV7-2 and TRBJ2-2; TCRdb gives TRBD2 as the D gene, but with no DNA this cannot be confirmed. Germline V gene data show CDR1 as SGHTA and CDR2 as FQGNSA. The CDR3 length is 15 residues. The CDR3 region is CASRPGLAVTGELFF.

This chain joins TRBV6-5 and TRBJ1-1; TCRdb's D call of TRBD1 is untestable without DNA. CDR1 and CDR2 (germline): MNHEY, SVGAGI. There are 13 residues in the CDR3. The CDR3 loop reads CASQTGVYTEAFF.

V and J are TRBV7-9 and TRBJ2-2; TCRdb designates TRBD2, a call that cannot be tested without DNA. The CDR3 totals 16 residues. Per germline, CDR1 SEHNR and CDR2 FQNEAQ (reference sequence). The CDR3 sequence is CASSPAGGMYTGELFF.

The J gene is TRBJ2-7, the V gene TRBV7-9; there is no DNA to check the TCRdb D call of TRBD1. The CDR3 loop spans 14 amino acids. Germline CDR1 is SEHNR and CDR2 is FQNEAQ (reference sequence). The CDR3 loop reads CASSQRDGFYEQYF.

CDR3 in amino acids: CASGPTGPQEPQHF. V is TRBV12-5 and J is TRBJ1-5; the TCRdb D gene call, TRBD1, has no DNA to confirm it. Germline V CDR1 and CDR2: LGHNT, FRNRAP. The CDR3 loop spans 14 amino acids.

The chain has TRBV5-5 and TRBJ2-1; TCRdb outputs TRBD2, but without DNA this stays unchecked. This CDR3 comprises 14 residues. Germline-derived CDR1 and CDR2 are SGHKS and YYEKEE (reference sequence). The CDR3 sequence: CASSATSGDNEQFF.

This chain links TRBV27 with TRBJ1-5; without DNA, the TCRdb call of TRBD1 cannot be checked. The CDR3 covers 14 residues. Germline lookup yields CDR1 MNHEY and CDR2 SMNVEV (reference sequence). The CDR3 sequence is CASKGGARNQPQHF.

This chain's CDR3 is CATRDGWTEAFF. The chain joins TRBV19 to TRBJ1-1; checking the TCRdb D call of TRBD1 is not possible without DNA. The CDR3 contains 12 residues. Germline V gives CDR1 LNHDA, CDR2 SQIVND (reference sequence).

V usage is TRBV4-1 and J usage is TRBJ2-1; as DNA is missing, the TRBD1 call by TCRdb cannot be tested. The CDR3 has 17 amino acids. From germline, CDR1 is MGHRA and CDR2 YSYEKL. The CDR3 sequence: CASSQSPVETRGDEQFF.

This chain links TRBV29-1 with TRBJ2-3; the TCRdb D gene call, TRBD2, has no DNA to confirm it. This CDR3 is 15 amino acids long. CDR1 is SQVTM and CDR2 is ANQGSEA in the germline V gene. The CDR3 is CSVEETSAFTDTQYF.

The V call is TRBV7-8, the J call TRBJ2-3; TCRdb selects TRBD1, and the lack of DNA leaves this call unchecked. This CDR3 has 15 amino acids. Germline assignment: CDR1 SGHVS and CDR2 FQNEAQ. CDR3 amino acids: CASSPGQWGTDTQYF.

The J gene is TRBJ2-1, the V gene TRBV12-3 or TRBV12-4. The CDR3 has 14 amino acids. The CDR3 region is CASTSVASYNEQFF.

The V call is TRBV5-6, the J call TRBJ2-1; there is no DNA to check the TCRdb D call of TRBD1. The CDR3 sequence is 16 residues long. Germline CDR1 is SGHDT and CDR2 is YYEEEE. The chain's CDR3 is CASSVPTELGVNEQFF.

V is TRBV12-5 and J is TRBJ2-3; the TRBD2 assignment by TCRdb is unverifiable without DNA. Germline CDR1 and CDR2: LGHNT and FRNRAP. CDR3 length: 15 residues. The CDR3 here is CASGEREGGTDTQYF.

V gene TRBV6-5 combines with J gene TRBJ2-5; as DNA is missing, the TRBD1 call by TCRdb cannot be tested. Looked up from germline, CDR1 is MNHEY and CDR2 is SVGAGI. This CDR3 comprises 14 residues. CDR3 protein: CASSRQGGQETQYF.

The chain joins TRBV27 to TRBJ2-3; absent DNA, TCRdb's TRBD2 call cannot be checked. Germline V gene data show CDR1 as MNHEY and CDR2 as SMNVEV (reference sequence). The CDR3 is 16 amino acids. This CDR3 is CASSFLSLAGPDTQYF.

The V gene is TRBV6-5, the J gene TRBJ2-3. CDR3 length: 15 amino acids. CDR1 MNHEY and CDR2 SVGAGI come from the germline V gene. CDR3 amino acids: CASSPYRLSTDTQYF.

J is TRBJ1-4 and V is TRBV6-6; the D call of TRBD1 rests on TCRdb alone, since no DNA is present to check it. Looked up from germline, CDR1 is MNHNY and CDR2 is SVGAGI (reference sequence). The CDR3 is 14 residues long. The CDR3 sequence: CASSSGQSNEKLFF.